These 9 T cell receptor beta chains were all obtained from the same sample, sequenced in a study of T cell repertoires in cytomegalovirus infection. One entry per CDR3 protein, called by TCRdb with MiXCR from the reads. The table lists 250,000 or so distinct CDR3 sequences, around 9% of them singletons. The sequencing input was PBMCs. These receptor sequences come from a human donor in good health (CMV status not recorded). Some clones in this sample may be carry-over from other donors' samples.

The sample holds a few counts of this clonotype. The chain employs TRBV19 and TRBJ1-5; D not resolved. This CDR3 contains 15 residues. Germline V gives CDR1 LNHDA, CDR2 SQIVND (reference sequence). The germline V and J ends were trimmed by 2 bases and 1 base, with 9 bases remaining between them. CDR3 sequence (DNA): TGTGCCAGTAGTATAACTAGGCAGAGCAATCAGCCCCAGCATTTT. It translates to CASSITRQSNQPQHF.

In its sample, this clonotype was seen many times. The chain uses TRBV7-2 and TRBJ2-5; TRBD2 might be the D (5 bases). The CDR3 contains 14 residues. V gave up 1 base and J gave up 3 bases, with 9 bases separating them. Germline loops: CDR1 SGHTA, CDR2 FQGNSA. The CDR3 bases are TGTGCCAGCAGCTTAGATTCGGGGAAAGAGACCCAGTACTTC. Protein sequence: CASSLDSGKETQYF.

In its sample, this clonotype was seen many times. The chain employs TRBV7-2 and TRBJ2-2; 7 nucleotides align to TRBD1. The V gene end was trimmed by 2 bases and the J gene end by 6 bases; junction bases not matched to a gene: 6. The CDR3 spans 15 residues. Germline V gives CDR1 SGHTA, CDR2 FQGNSA. The CDR3 loop is CASSLRSQGAGELFF. CDR3 DNA sequence: TGTGCCAGCAGCTTAAGGAGCCAGGGGGCCGGGGAGCTGTTTTTT.

Concerning this clonotype itself: A read error may explain this, as a much larger clone is one base away. V gene TRBV3-1 combines with J gene TRBJ1-1; no firm D call. CDR1 LGHDT and CDR2 YNNKEL come from the germline V gene (reference sequence). CDR3 length: 13 residues. Here the CDR3 reads CASSQLLNTEALF. The CDR3 nucleotides read TGTGCCAGCAGCCAACTTCTGAACACTGAAGCTCTCTTT.

This rearrangement joins TRBV29-1 to TRBJ2-7, with D possibly TRBD1 on 5 matching bases. This CDR3 is built from 12 residues. The V end was cut by 7 bases, the J end by 6 bases, with 16 bases between. Germline CDR1 SQVTM, CDR2 ANQGSEA. CDR3 in amino acids: CSGRQGISEQYF. CDR3 DNA: TGCAGCGGTCGGCAGGGTATCTCCGAGCAGTACTTC.

This clonotype was found many times. The V call is TRBV7-2, the J call TRBJ1-2; D might be TRBD1 (6 bases). V was cut by 6 bases and J by 3 bases, with 17 bases left in between. CDR3 length: 15 amino acids. Germline-derived CDR1 and CDR2 are SGHTA and FQGNSA. CDR3 sequence reads: CASRPVRGEDYGYTF. As DNA, the CDR3 is TGTGCCAGCAGACCCGTCAGGGGCGAAGACTATGGCTACACCTTC.

The chain has TRBV20-1 and TRBJ1-1, with 8 bases aligning to TRBD1. The CDR3 extends over 16 amino acids. V lost 3 bases to trimming and J lost 1 base; unmatched junction nucleotides: 10. Germline CDR1 reads DFQATT; CDR2 reads SNEGSKA (reference sequence). CDR3 in DNA: TGCAGTGCTAGCCCCGGACAGGGAGGTGCGAACACTGAAGCTTTCTTT. Translation: CSASPGQGGANTEAFF.

This chain links TRBV29-1 with TRBJ2-7; unclear D gene. CDR1 and CDR2 from the germline V gene are SQVTM and ANQGSEA. V lost 2 bases and J 0 bases, leaving 8 bases between the germline ends. The CDR3 contains 13 residues. The CDR3 DNA reads as TGCAGCGTTGAAAGCAGACTCTCCTACGAGCAGTACTTC. It is translated as CSVESRLSYEQYF.

The chain carries TRBV2 and TRBJ1-5; maybe TRBD1 (6 bases). This CDR3 spans 15 amino acids. The germline gives CDR1 SNHLY, CDR2 FYNNEI. The V end was cut by 8 bases, the J end by 4 bases, with 18 bases between. The CDR3 protein is CASLKSRTDNQPQHF. CDR3 DNA: TGTGCCAGCCTGAAGAGCCGGACAGATAATCAGCCCCAGCATTTT.